The 15 T cell receptor beta chains reported below all come from one sample, sequenced in a study of blood T cell repertoires in COVID-19. Here immunoSEQ multiplex PCR was the method, and the copy in TCRdb shows in-frame clones only, minus some. Seen here are around 120,000 clones, approximately 90% observed once, and the top ten hold about 8%. Sequenced: peripheral blood. These TCRs come from a man over 45 with acute or convalescent COVID-19.

This sequence joins TRBV10-3 and TRBJ1-1, with D unclear. The CDR3 spans 15 residues. V lost 0 bases and J 3 bases, leaving 11 bases between the germline ends. Germline V gene data show CDR1 as ENHRY and CDR2 as SYGVKD. The CDR3 is CAISESGQVYTEAFF. As DNA, the CDR3 is TGTGCCATCAGTGAGTCGGGCCAGGTGTACACTGAAGCTTTCTTT.

The V and J genes are TRBV5-4 and TRBJ2-7; TRBD2 matches at 9 bases. CDR1 and CDR2 (germline): SGHNT, YYREEE (reference sequence). The CDR3 runs 16 residues. Unmatched junction bases numbered 15, after V lost 4 bases and J lost 7 bases. The CDR3 reads CASSPIAGAPSGEQYF. CDR3 coding DNA: TGTGCCAGCAGCCCGATAGCGGGAGCCCCATCGGGGGAGCAGTACTTC.

The chain has TRBV11-2 and TRBJ2-5, with a weak D call TRBD1 (6 bases). V shed 8 bases and J shed 5 bases, with 12 bases lying between them. The V gene's germline CDR1 is SGHAT and CDR2 FQNNGV. The CDR3 length is 12 residues. CDR3 amino acids: CASRDMKETQYF. Here the CDR3 DNA reads TGTGCCAGCCGGGACATGAAGGAGACCCAGTACTTC.

The chain carries TRBV9 and TRBJ2-1; D is undetermined. The CDR3 extends over 13 amino acids. The germline gives CDR1 SGDLS, CDR2 YYNGEE. V lost 0 bases and J 6 bases, leaving 7 bases between the germline ends. Here the CDR3 reads CASSVAGANEQFF. CDR3 DNA sequence: TGTGCCAGCAGCGTAGCTGGAGCCAATGAGCAGTTCTTC.

This clone was found once. The chain links TRBV27 to TRBJ1-2; 10 positions agree with TRBD1. The germline CDR1 and CDR2 sequences are MNHEY and SMNVEV (reference sequence). Trimming cost V 5 bases and J 4 bases; bases outside gene matches: 4. The CDR3 has 14 amino acids. Here the CDR3 DNA reads TGTGCCAGCAGTGGCCGGGACAGGGGCTATGGCTACACCTTC. Amino acid sequence: CASSGRDRGYGYTF.

The chain carries TRBV29-1 and TRBJ2-3, with 7 bases matching TRBD2. V gave up 4 bases and J gave up 0 bases; unmatched junction bases: 1. Per germline, CDR1 SQVTM and CDR2 ANQGSEA. This CDR3 has 13 residues. The CDR3 sequence: CSVGAGSTDTQYF. In DNA, the CDR3 is TGCAGCGTTGGAGCGGGAAGCACAGATACGCAGTATTTT.

This clone was recorded only once. The CDR3 protein is CASSIRRGEQFF. CDR3 coding DNA: TGTGCCAGTAGTATTAGGCGGGGGGAGCAGTTCTTC. This sequence joins TRBV19 and TRBJ2-1, with TRBD2 matching over 7 bases. The CDR3 is 12 residues long. Germline V gene lookup returns CDR1 LNHDA and CDR2 SQIVND (reference sequence). The junction had 3 bases not matched to a gene; V was cut back by 3 bases and J by 10 bases.

J is TRBJ2-2 and V is TRBV7-9; D is undetermined. The length of the CDR3 is 14 residues. Trimming stripped 2 bases from V and 0 bases from J, with 4 bases between. The germline V gene has CDR1 SEHNR and CDR2 FQNEAQ (reference sequence). The CDR3 coding sequence is TGTGCCAGCAGCTTAACATCGAACACCGGGGAGCTGTTTTTT. This translates into CASSLTSNTGELFF.

A note on this clone: A junction end diverges from the germline sequence, so it may reflect a read error. The chain combines TRBV3-1 (or the pseudogene TRBV3-2) with TRBJ1-3; D is uncertain. Germline V gene lookup returns CDR1 LGHDT and CDR2 YNNKEL (reference sequence). The CDR3 is 15 amino acids. For the CDR3, the DNA is TGTGCCAGCAACCAACACGGGAGCTCTGGAAACACCATATATTTT. This encodes CASNQHGSSGNTIYF.

This chain links TRBV19 with TRBJ1-1; no reliable D call. The CDR3 covers 16 residues. Germline lookup yields CDR1 LNHDA and CDR2 SQIVND (reference sequence). Trimming shortened V by 5 bases and J by 2 bases, and 18 bases separated the two germline ends. This CDR3 reads CASSRGFGNGNTEAFF. In DNA, the CDR3 is TGTGCCAGTAGTCGCGGCTTCGGTAATGGAAACACTGAAGCTTTCTTT. Full variable domain (missing parts from reference TRBV19 and TRBJ1-1): DGGITQSPKYLFRKEGQNVTLSCEQNLNHDAMYWYRQDPGQGLRLIYYSQIVNDFQKGDIAEGYSVSREKKESFPLTVTSAQKNPTAFYLCASSRGFGNGNTEAFFGQGTRLTVV.

J is TRBJ2-7 and V is TRBV7-6; 14 nucleotides agree with TRBD2. V lost 5 bases to trimming and J lost 4 bases; unmatched junction nucleotides: 4. The CDR3 has 15 residues. Per germline, CDR1 SGHVS and CDR2 FNYEAQ. The CDR3 protein is CASSRTSGRYYEQYF. For the CDR3, the DNA is TGTGCCAGCAGCCGGACTAGCGGGAGGTATTACGAGCAGTACTTC.

The chain carries TRBV13 and TRBJ1-2, with D possibly TRBD1 on 6 matching bases. The germline gives CDR1 PRHDT, CDR2 FYEKMQ (reference sequence). CDR3 size: 17 residues. V lost 4 bases to trimming and J lost 4 bases, with 22 bases between them. CDR3 in DNA: TGTGCCAGCAGCTCGCTGGGCAACCTAACAGGGCCCTATGGCTACACCTTC. It specifies CASSSLGNLTGPYGYTF.

The chain joins TRBV3-1 (or the pseudogene TRBV3-2) to TRBJ2-7; 8 bases align to TRBD1. Germline V gene sequence: CDR1 LGHDT, CDR2 YNNKEL (reference sequence). The CDR3 runs to 13 residues. The V gene end was trimmed by 3 bases and the J gene end by 2 bases; junction bases not matched to a gene: 0. The DNA for the CDR3 is TGTGCCAGCAGCCAGGACAGGGCCTACGAGCAGTACTTC. Translation: CASSQDRAYEQYF.

The chain combines TRBV5-5 with TRBJ2-5; 8 nucleotides agree with TRBD2. Germline lookup yields CDR1 SGHKS and CDR2 YYEKEE (reference sequence). The V and J ends lost 1 base and 5 bases, in that order; junction bases with no gene match: 7. This CDR3 has 15 residues. The CDR3 protein is CASSLPGLVAETQYF. For the CDR3, the DNA is TGTGCCAGCAGCTTGCCGGGACTAGTGGCCGAGACCCAGTACTTC.

The rearrangement links TRBV6-1 to TRBJ1-3; D gene uncertain. V shed 2 bases and J shed 0 bases, with 8 bases lying between them. The V gene's germline CDR1 is MNHNS and CDR2 SASEGT. CDR3 length equals 15 residues. CDR3 bases: TGTGCCAGCAGTGAAAAACCAGGCTCTGGAAACACCATATATTTT. Protein: CASSEKPGSGNTIYF.